This TCR beta chain came from a study of cytomegalovirus exposure and HLA in healthy donors. Study-level information: Of several hundred genotyped donors, approximately 80% clustered with self-reported Caucasian donors. Study-wide results and limits: It was reported in a later analysis that an Asian-associated ancestry cluster showed fewer N-insertions than the 666-donor mean. Across donors, sequencing depth was assumed by presence/absence analyses to be roughly uniform.

The PCR contained 60 Vbeta and 13 Jbeta primers. The table came from immunoSEQ multiplex PCR; TCRdb's copy has only in-frame clones and leaves some out. The repertoire holds about 98,000 clones, with roughly 83% as singletons. Germline V lookup: CDR1 SEHNR, CDR2 FQNEAQ (reference sequence). The CDR3 consists of 15 residues. The ends were cut back, 0 bases at V and 2 bases at J, with 10 bases in the middle. In regard to this clone: Its antigen is as yet unknown.

V and J are TRBV7-9 and TRBJ1-2; maybe TRBD1 (5 bases). Sequencing was done on a sample of PBMCs. The source is a man in his forties in good health and CMV-seronegative. The DNA of the CDR3 is TGTGCCAGCAGCTTAGCACCGGGGGTGAACTATGGCTACACCTTC. Translating gives CASSLAPGVNYGYTF.